This T cell receptor beta chain originates from a study of T cell responses to AZD1222 COVID-19 vaccine (dated by TCRdb to the early 2020s). Broadly, across the study: AZD1222 recipients whose second dose came at about 4 weeks and those whose second dose came at about 12 weeks were combined into one group, since spike-specific TCR depth and breadth did not differ between the two schedules. Trial participants were enrolled by age into subgroups of 18-55, 56-69 and 70-plus years, and around 150, 28 and 57 TCR-sequenced participants, respectively, were included in these subgroups. TCR sequencing covered fewer than 250 trial participants: 207 given two doses of AZD1222 and around 26 given two doses of MenACWY control vaccine. What the work shows at the level of the full study, not this receptor alone: Participants were mostly white British, with more females than males. The authors suggested clonal diversity may have been underestimated. Reportedly, almost half of the unique spike-specific TCRs recognized epitopes lying outside the regions that are mutated in the B.1.351 and B.1.1.7 variants. The vaccine-associated CD4 TCRs covered the entire spike protein, and the dominant responses fell in regions 160-218 and 743-854. In the small 56-69-year group, the increase in depth fell short of significance, most likely because of low power. Because no samples from the day 14 peak response were available, repertoires could be characterized only after the peak T cell response. Spike-specific TCR breadth and depth rose significantly after two AZD1222 doses compared with day 0 and with MenACWY recipients. Only six AZD1222 recipients were SARS-CoV-2 seropositive at baseline, limiting conclusions about previously exposed vaccinees.

The sample's time point label is to be understood as: baseline before first vaccination. Samples from vaccinated people were obtained from the UK trials COV001 and COV002, which included a single-blind randomized controlled phase 2/3 trial of AZD1222 (ChAdOx1 nCoV-19) in healthy adults. For TCRbeta chain sequencing, PBMC samples from trial participants were taken at day 0 and at day 28 after the second dose. As regards this clone: No antigen is known for it. Nothing much larger sits one base from this clone, and base qualities are not available.

The CDR3 regions of human TCRbeta chains were subjected to immunosequencing. The paper's processing steps were these. Repertoire TCRs were checked for matches against a reference library of SARS-CoV-2-specific TCRs that had been generated using the MIRA antigen-specificity platform. Breadth was defined as the fraction of unique TCRs that were SARS-CoV-2-associated, and depth was defined as the fraction of total T cells that were SARS-CoV-2-associated. Each spike-specific TCR was assigned to its reactive spike region and to a CD4 or CD8 class using the MIRA data. Log10-transformed breadth and depth values were compared by one-way ANOVA with Sidak's multiple comparisons tests. The table comes from immuneACCESS by way of TCRdb, which keeps in-frame sequences with V and J called. Part of the clones is missing from these tables; in studies checked, under half for an unresolved V gene and the rest for unknown reasons. V, J and clone size derive from that table, while D and trimming were established from the DNA sequence. A total of some 130,000 clones appear in this sample, approximately 90% of them only once. Roughly 8.9% of the sample is taken by the ten largest.

For CDR1 and CDR2, the germline V gene (reference sequence) lists LGHDT and YNNKEL. The V and J ends are trimmed by 2 bases and 3 bases, leaving 5 bases between them. Spanning cysteine to phenylalanine, the CDR3 consists of 14 amino acids. Kept here is only the CDR3 DNA, which spans 42 bases and is read in frame from base 1. This chain joins TRBV3-1 (or the pseudogene TRBV3-2) to TRBJ1-6, with the D segment identity uncertain. The receptor was derived from an adult in good health. The specimen was peripheral blood, collected on day 0 of AZD1222 vaccination. The DNA reads as follows: TGTGCCAGCAGCCAAAACCACTATAATTCACCCCTCCACTTT. This gives the protein CASSQNHYNSPLHF.